A selection of T cell receptor beta chains follows, all from one sample in a study of CD8+CD57+ T cells in acquired aplastic anemia. One entry per CDR3 protein results from TCRdb running MiXCR on the reads. The top ten hold 7% to 9% of the sample, which has more than 250,000 distinct CDR3 sequences, 45% to 70% seen once. The sequenced sample consisted of sorted CD4+, CD8+, or CD8+CD57+ T cells (not recorded which) from PBMCs. The origin of the receptors is a human donor with severe aplastic anemia or a healthy control (not recorded which). The CDR3 runs from the conserved cysteine through the conserved F or W. D genes are given only for firm matches. Part of the rows lack a size; the others show once, few, many or a class for expanded clones.

V: TRBV20-1
D: TRBD2
J: TRBJ2-3
size: -
DNA: TGCAGTGCTACTACGGGACTAGCGGTGAGCACAGATACGCAGTATTTT
CDR3: CSATTGLAVSTDTQYF

V: TRBV2
D: -
J: TRBJ1-4
size: -
DNA: TGTGCCAGCAGTGAAGCCCCCGCGGCAACGGGAGAAAAACTGTTTTTT
CDR3: CASSEAPAATGEKLFF

V: TRBV20-1
D: -
J: TRBJ2-7
size: few
DNA: TGCAGTGGCCGGGACAACTCCTACGAGCAGTATTTC
CDR3: CSGRDNSYEQYF

V: TRBV5-1
D: -
J: TRBJ1-5
size: many
DNA: TGCGCCAGCAGCTTGGACGGGGGGAACAATCAGCCCCAGCATTTT
CDR3: CASSLDGGNNQPQHF

V: TRBV10-2
D: TRBD1
J: TRBJ1-5
size: few
DNA: TGCGCCAGCAGTCCCGGGGACAGGGGATACCAGCCCCAGCATTTT
CDR3: CASSPGDRGYQPQHF

V: TRBV7-4
D: TRBD2
J: TRBJ2-5
size: -
DNA: TGTGCCAGCACCCTCCCCCGGCTAGCGGGTATAAAAGAGACCCAGTACTTC
CDR3: CASTLPRLAGIKETQYF

V: TRBV19
D: -
J: TRBJ1-4
size: -
DNA: TGTGCCAGTAGTATGCGGGGTCCAAATGAAAAACTGTTTTTT
CDR3: CASSMRGPNEKLFF

V: TRBV19
D: TRBD1
J: TRBJ1-5
size: many
DNA: TGTGCCAGTTCTAAAAACGGACAGGGAAGTCAGCCCCAGCATTTT
CDR3: CASSKNGQGSQPQHF

V: TRBV7-2
D: -
J: TRBJ1-4
size: -
DNA: TGTGCCAGCAGCACGCCGGGACGGGACATTGAAAAGCTGTTTTTT
CDR3: CASSTPGRDIEKLFF

V: TRBV7-9
D: -
J: TRBJ2-5
size: -
DNA: TGTGCCAGCAGTTCCTACCTCGATGGGAGAGAGACCCAGTACTTC
CDR3: CASSSYLDGRETQYF

V: TRBV14
D: -
J: TRBJ2-7
size: -
DNA: TGTGCCAGCAGCCAAGTCAACGGGCCCTACAAGCAGTACTTC
CDR3: CASSQVNGPYKQYF

V: TRBV9
D: -
J: TRBJ1-6
size: -
DNA: TGTGCCAGCAGCGTAGGAGCAAATTCACCCCTCCACTTT
CDR3: CASSVGANSPLHF

V: TRBV7-9
D: -
J: TRBJ2-7
size: once
DNA: TGTGCCAGCAGCCAAGATCCGGGACTGAGTTACGAGCAGTACTTC
CDR3: CASSQDPGLSYEQYF

V: TRBV4-1
D: -
J: TRBJ1-4
size: -
DNA: TGCGCCAGCAGCCTAAACGGCGAAAAACTGTTTTTT
CDR3: CASSLNGEKLFF

V: TRBV7-2
D: -
J: TRBJ2-7
size: many
DNA: TGTGCCAGCAGCTTAGATCCCAACTTTAGCTACGAGCAGTACTTC
CDR3: CASSLDPNFSYEQYF

V: TRBV9
D: -
J: TRBJ1-5
size: -
DNA: TGTGCCAGCAGGTCAGGAGGAGGAATTCAGCCCCAGCATTTT
CDR3: CASRSGGGIQPQHF

V: TRBV20-1
D: -
J: TRBJ2-2
size: -
DNA: TGCAGTGCCCCTGTGGGGCAGGCTACCGGGGAGCTGTTTTTT
CDR3: CSAPVGQATGELFF

V: TRBV2
D: TRBD1
J: TRBJ2-7
size: few
DNA: TGTGCCAGCAGTGACGCAGGGGGTCGTTACGAGCAGTACTTC
CDR3: CASSDAGGRYEQYF

V: TRBV7-6
D: -
J: TRBJ1-1
size: medium-sized
DNA: TGTGCCAGCAGCTTAGGAGGTCCCATGAACACTGAAGCTTTCTTT
CDR3: CASSLGGPMNTEAFF

V: TRBV9
D: -
J: TRBJ2-7
size: -
DNA: TGTGCCAGCAGCGCGGTGCCTAGCTTCTACGAGCAGTACTTC
CDR3: CASSAVPSFYEQYF

V: TRBV25-1
D: -
J: TRBJ2-3
size: -
DNA: TGTGCCAGCACGACTACATCGGTAACAGATACGCAGTATTTT
CDR3: CASTTTSVTDTQYF

V: TRBV5-1
D: -
J: TRBJ1-3
size: many
DNA: TGCGCCAGCAGCTTGGGAAGGGGGGAAGGTGGAAACACCATATATTTT
CDR3: CASSLGRGEGGNTIYF

V: TRBV7-2
D: TRBD2
J: TRBJ2-5
size: -
DNA: TGTGCCAGCAGCTTAGCACTGCGGGGGGCACAAGAGACCCAGTACTTC
CDR3: CASSLALRGAQETQYF

V: TRBV5-5
D: -
J: TRBJ1-1
size: many
DNA: TGTGCCAGCAGCTTGGCTGGGCCTTCTGAAGCTTTCTTT
CDR3: CASSLAGPSEAFF

V: TRBV24-1
D: TRBD2
J: TRBJ2-1
size: -
DNA: TGTGCCACCAGTGATTCGGCGGGAGGGCAGAATGAGCAGTTCTTC
CDR3: CATSDSAGGQNEQFF

V: TRBV7-9
D: TRBD1
J: TRBJ1-2
size: -
DNA: TGTGCCAGCAGCCTCCAGAAAACAGGGGGTGGGGACTATGGCTACACCTTC
CDR3: CASSLQKTGGGDYGYTF

V: TRBV10-3
D: TRBD1
J: TRBJ1-6
size: -
DNA: TGTGCCATCAGTCCTGGACAGGGCCCCCTCCACTTT
CDR3: CAISPGQGPLHF

V: TRBV2
D: -
J: TRBJ1-6
size: -
DNA: -
CDR3: CASRATVEAFFGQGLAPLHF

V: TRBV20-1
D: TRBD2
J: TRBJ2-7
size: -
DNA: TGCAGTGCTGGACTAGCGGGAGGGCGGGGATACGAGCAGTACTTC
CDR3: CSAGLAGGRGYEQYF

V: TRBV12-3/TRBV12-4
D: -
J: TRBJ2-5
size: many
DNA: TGTGCCAGCAGTTTAATGCGGGAAGAGACCCAGTACTTC
CDR3: CASSLMREETQYF

V: TRBV7-9
D: TRBD1
J: TRBJ2-1
size: -
DNA: TGTGCCAGCAGCATGGGACAGAGCTCCTACAATGAGCAGTTCTTC
CDR3: CASSMGQSSYNEQFF

V: TRBV19
D: -
J: TRBJ2-7
size: many
DNA: TGTGCCAGTAGTATTCTCAGCCAGGGTGGTCTCTACGAGCAGTACTTC
CDR3: CASSILSQGGLYEQYF

V: TRBV7-8
D: -
J: TRBJ2-7
size: many
DNA: TGTGCCAGCAGCTTCCTGACGGGGGCTGAGTACTACGAGCAGTACTTC
CDR3: CASSFLTGAEYYEQYF

V: TRBV11-1
D: -
J: TRBJ2-7
size: few
DNA: TGTGCCAGCAGCTTACTGGTTCGGCACGAGCAGTACTTC
CDR3: CASSLLVRHEQYF

V: TRBV20-1
D: -
J: TRBJ1-6
size: -
DNA: TGCAGTGCTCGAACGGGAAATGGTGTATCACCCCTCCACTTT
CDR3: CSARTGNGVSPLHF

V: TRBV29-1
D: -
J: TRBJ1-2
size: -
DNA: TGCAGCGTTCAACAGAGATCTCGATCCGGCTACACCTTC
CDR3: CSVQQRSRSGYTF

V: TRBV7-8
D: -
J: TRBJ2-7
size: -
DNA: TGTGCCAGCAGTTACGTGAGGGCCACCGGGGAGCAGTACTTC
CDR3: CASSYVRATGEQYF

V: TRBV7-7
D: TRBD1
J: TRBJ2-5
size: many
DNA: TGTGCTAGCAGCCGGGACAGGGGACAAGAGACCCAGTACTTC
CDR3: CASSRDRGQETQYF

V: TRBV7-9
D: -
J: TRBJ1-2
size: -
DNA: TGTGCCAGCAGCCAAGATTTCTCATCGGGCTATGGCTACGCCTTC
CDR3: CASSQDFSSGYGYAF

V: TRBV7-9
D: -
J: TRBJ1-4
size: -
DNA: TGTGCCAGCAGCCGTGTTTCGGGGGCAACTAATGAAAAACTGTTTTTT
CDR3: CASSRVSGATNEKLFF

V: TRBV7-9
D: -
J: TRBJ2-7
size: -
DNA: TGTGCCAGCAGCCCATCGGGCCAGGAAGATCAGTACTTC
CDR3: CASSPSGQEDQYF

V: TRBV20-1
D: -
J: TRBJ1-5
size: once
DNA: TGCAGTGCAACACTAGCGGGGGGAGCATGGGAGCAGCATTTT
CDR3: CSATLAGGAWEQHF

V: TRBV9
D: -
J: TRBJ2-7
size: -
DNA: TGTGCCAGCAGCAAAACCGGGACATACGGCTACGAGCAGTACTTC
CDR3: CASSKTGTYGYEQYF

V: TRBV2
D: TRBD1
J: TRBJ1-2
size: -
DNA: TGTGCCAGCTTACTTGGAGGACAGGGCCTCTATGGCTACACCTTC
CDR3: CASLLGGQGLYGYTF

V: TRBV7-6
D: TRBD2
J: TRBJ2-5
size: -
DNA: TGTGCCAGCAGCTTAGGAACGGGAGGAGGATCGGGGGACACCCAGTACTTC
CDR3: CASSLGTGGGSGDTQYF

V: TRBV7-6
D: -
J: TRBJ2-3
size: -
DNA: TGTGCCAGCAGCTTAGCGCATAGGACTAGCACAGATACGCAGTATTTT
CDR3: CASSLAHRTSTDTQYF

V: TRBV6-1
D: TRBD1
J: TRBJ2-7
size: many
DNA: TGTGCCAGCAGCATCGACAGGGGGCCCGACGAGCAGTACTTC
CDR3: CASSIDRGPDEQYF

V: TRBV20-1
D: -
J: TRBJ1-1
size: few
DNA: TGCAGTGCTAGAGATAACTCAGGGACCACTGAAGCTTTCTTT
CDR3: CSARDNSGTTEAFF

V: TRBV7-2
D: -
J: TRBJ2-1
size: -
DNA: TGTGCCAGCAGCCGCCCGACTGGATATGAGCAGTTCTTC
CDR3: CASSRPTGYEQFF

V: TRBV2
D: -
J: TRBJ1-5
size: -
DNA: TGTGCCAGCAGGGAGGGACAAGGGAATCAGCCCCAGCATTTT
CDR3: CASREGQGNQPQHF

V: TRBV19
D: -
J: TRBJ1-2
size: -
DNA: TGTGCCAGTGGGTGGGAGGGAGTCGTCAGCTACACCTTC
CDR3: CASGWEGVVSYTF

V: TRBV18
D: -
J: TRBJ2-7
size: -
DNA: TGTGCCAGCTCACCAGGCAGGGGTTTTTCCTACGAGCAGTACTTC
CDR3: CASSPGRGFSYEQYF